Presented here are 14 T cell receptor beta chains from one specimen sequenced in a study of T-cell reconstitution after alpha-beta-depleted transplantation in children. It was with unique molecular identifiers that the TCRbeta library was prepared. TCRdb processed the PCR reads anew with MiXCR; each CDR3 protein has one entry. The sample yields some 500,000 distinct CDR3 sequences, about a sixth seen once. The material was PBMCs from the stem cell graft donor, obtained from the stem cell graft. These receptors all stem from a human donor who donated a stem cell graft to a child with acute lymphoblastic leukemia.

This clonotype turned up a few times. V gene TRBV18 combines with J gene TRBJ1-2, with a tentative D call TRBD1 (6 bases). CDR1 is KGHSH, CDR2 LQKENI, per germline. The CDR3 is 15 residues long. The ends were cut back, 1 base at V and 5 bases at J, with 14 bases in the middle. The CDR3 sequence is CASSPQQGMEYGYTF. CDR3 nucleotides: TGTGCCAGCTCACCACAACAGGGAATGGAGTATGGCTACACCTTC.

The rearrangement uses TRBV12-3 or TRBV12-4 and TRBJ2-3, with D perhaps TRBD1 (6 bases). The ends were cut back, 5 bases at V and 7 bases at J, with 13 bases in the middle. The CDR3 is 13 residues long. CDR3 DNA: TGTGCCAGCAGTGCCTCAGGGGCAAATACGCAGTATTTT. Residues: CASSASGANTQYF.

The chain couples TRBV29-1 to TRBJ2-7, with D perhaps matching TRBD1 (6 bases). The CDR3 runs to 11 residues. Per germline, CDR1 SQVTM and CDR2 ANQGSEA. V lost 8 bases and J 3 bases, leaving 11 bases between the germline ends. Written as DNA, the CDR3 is TGCAGCACCCGCAGGGGCTACGAGCAGTACTTC. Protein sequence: CSTRRGYEQYF.

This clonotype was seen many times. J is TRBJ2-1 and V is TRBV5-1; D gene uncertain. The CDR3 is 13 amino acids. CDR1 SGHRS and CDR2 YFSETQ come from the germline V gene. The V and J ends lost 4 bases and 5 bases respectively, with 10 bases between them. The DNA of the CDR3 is TGCGCCAGCAGCCTCATAGTTAACAATGAGCAGTTCTTC. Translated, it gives CASSLIVNNEQFF. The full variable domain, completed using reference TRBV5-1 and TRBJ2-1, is KAGVTQTPRYLIKTRGQQVTLSCSPISGHRSVSWYQQTPGQGLQFLFEYFSETQRNKGNFPGRFSGRQFSNSRSEMNVSTLELGDSALYLCASSLIVNNEQFFGPGTRLTVL.

The chain's CDR3 is CASSLQGSGEQYF. CDR3 bases: TGTGCCAGCAGCTTGCAGGGATCGGGGGAGCAGTACTTC. The V gene is TRBV5-5, the J gene TRBJ2-7; TRBD1 or TRBD2 may be the D gene (5 bases each). The germline V gene encodes CDR1 SGHKS and CDR2 YYEKEE (reference sequence). The V end was cut by 1 base, the J end by 7 bases, with 12 bases between. The CDR3 extends over 13 amino acids.

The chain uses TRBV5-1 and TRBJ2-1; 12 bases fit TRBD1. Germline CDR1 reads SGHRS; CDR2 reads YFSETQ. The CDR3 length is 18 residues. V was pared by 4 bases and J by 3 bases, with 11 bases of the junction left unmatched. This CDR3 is CASSSLPGQGAVYNEQFF. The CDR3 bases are TGCGCCAGCAGCAGTCTCCCGGGACAGGGGGCGGTCTACAATGAGCAGTTCTTC.

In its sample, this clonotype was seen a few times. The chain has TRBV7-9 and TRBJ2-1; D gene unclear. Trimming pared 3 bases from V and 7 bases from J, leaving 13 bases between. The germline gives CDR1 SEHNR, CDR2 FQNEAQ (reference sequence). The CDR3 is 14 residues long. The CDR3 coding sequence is TGTGCCAGCAGCTTGACATTCAGAAGGAATGAGCAGTTCTTC. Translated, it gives CASSLTFRRNEQFF.

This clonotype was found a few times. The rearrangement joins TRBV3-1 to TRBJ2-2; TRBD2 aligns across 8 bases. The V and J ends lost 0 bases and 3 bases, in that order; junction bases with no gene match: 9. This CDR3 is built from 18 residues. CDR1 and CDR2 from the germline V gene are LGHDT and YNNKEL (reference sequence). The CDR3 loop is CASSQDGRAGEYTGELFF. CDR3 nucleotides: TGTGCCAGCAGCCAAGATGGGAGAGCGGGAGAATACACCGGGGAGCTGTTTTTT.

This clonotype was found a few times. Here the CDR3 reads CASSLGTGGLIEAFF. The CDR3 DNA reads as TGTGCCAGCAGCCTCGGGACAGGGGGTCTTATTGAAGCTTTCTTT. The chain couples TRBV7-6 to TRBJ1-1; 11 bases align to TRBD1. This CDR3 has 15 amino acids. Germline V gene sequence: CDR1 SGHVS, CDR2 FNYEAQ. J gave up 7 bases and V 5 bases, and 9 bases lay outside the gene matches.

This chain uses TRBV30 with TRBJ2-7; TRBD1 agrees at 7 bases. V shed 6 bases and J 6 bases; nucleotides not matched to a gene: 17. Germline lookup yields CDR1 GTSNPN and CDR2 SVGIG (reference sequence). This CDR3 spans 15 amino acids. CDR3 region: CACRAGDRAFGEQYF. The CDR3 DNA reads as TGTGCCTGCAGAGCTGGCGACAGGGCTTTCGGCGAGCAGTACTTC.

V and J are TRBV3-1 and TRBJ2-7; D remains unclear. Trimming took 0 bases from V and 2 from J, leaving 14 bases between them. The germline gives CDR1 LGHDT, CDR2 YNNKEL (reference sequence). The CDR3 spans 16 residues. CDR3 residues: CASSQEETPNPYEQYF. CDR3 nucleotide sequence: TGTGCCAGCAGCCAAGAGGAGACACCAAATCCCTACGAGCAGTACTTC.

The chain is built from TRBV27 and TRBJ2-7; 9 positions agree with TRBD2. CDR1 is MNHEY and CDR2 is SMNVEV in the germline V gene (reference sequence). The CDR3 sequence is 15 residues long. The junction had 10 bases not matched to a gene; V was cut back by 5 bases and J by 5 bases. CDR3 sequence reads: CASSGVAGGPHEQYF. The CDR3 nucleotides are TGTGCCAGCAGTGGGGTGGCGGGAGGGCCGCACGAGCAGTACTTC.

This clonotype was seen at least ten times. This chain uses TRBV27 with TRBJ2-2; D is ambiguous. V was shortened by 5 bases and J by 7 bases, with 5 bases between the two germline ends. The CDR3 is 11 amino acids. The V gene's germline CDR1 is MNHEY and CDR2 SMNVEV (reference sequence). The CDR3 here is CASSRNGELFF. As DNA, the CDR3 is TGTGCCAGCAGTCGGAACGGGGAGCTGTTTTTT.

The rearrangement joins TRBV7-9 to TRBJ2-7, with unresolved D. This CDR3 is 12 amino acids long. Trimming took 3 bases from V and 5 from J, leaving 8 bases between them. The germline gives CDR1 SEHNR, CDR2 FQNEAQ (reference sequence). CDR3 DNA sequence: TGTGCCAGCAGCTTTCACGAGCACGAGCAGTACTTC. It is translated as CASSFHEHEQYF. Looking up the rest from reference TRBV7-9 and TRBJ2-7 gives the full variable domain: DTGVSQNPRHKITKRGQNVTFRCDPISEHNRLYWYRQTLGQGPEFLTYFQNEAQLEKSRLLSDRFSAERPKGSFSTLEIQRTEQGDSAMYLCASSFHEHEQYFGPGTRLTVT.